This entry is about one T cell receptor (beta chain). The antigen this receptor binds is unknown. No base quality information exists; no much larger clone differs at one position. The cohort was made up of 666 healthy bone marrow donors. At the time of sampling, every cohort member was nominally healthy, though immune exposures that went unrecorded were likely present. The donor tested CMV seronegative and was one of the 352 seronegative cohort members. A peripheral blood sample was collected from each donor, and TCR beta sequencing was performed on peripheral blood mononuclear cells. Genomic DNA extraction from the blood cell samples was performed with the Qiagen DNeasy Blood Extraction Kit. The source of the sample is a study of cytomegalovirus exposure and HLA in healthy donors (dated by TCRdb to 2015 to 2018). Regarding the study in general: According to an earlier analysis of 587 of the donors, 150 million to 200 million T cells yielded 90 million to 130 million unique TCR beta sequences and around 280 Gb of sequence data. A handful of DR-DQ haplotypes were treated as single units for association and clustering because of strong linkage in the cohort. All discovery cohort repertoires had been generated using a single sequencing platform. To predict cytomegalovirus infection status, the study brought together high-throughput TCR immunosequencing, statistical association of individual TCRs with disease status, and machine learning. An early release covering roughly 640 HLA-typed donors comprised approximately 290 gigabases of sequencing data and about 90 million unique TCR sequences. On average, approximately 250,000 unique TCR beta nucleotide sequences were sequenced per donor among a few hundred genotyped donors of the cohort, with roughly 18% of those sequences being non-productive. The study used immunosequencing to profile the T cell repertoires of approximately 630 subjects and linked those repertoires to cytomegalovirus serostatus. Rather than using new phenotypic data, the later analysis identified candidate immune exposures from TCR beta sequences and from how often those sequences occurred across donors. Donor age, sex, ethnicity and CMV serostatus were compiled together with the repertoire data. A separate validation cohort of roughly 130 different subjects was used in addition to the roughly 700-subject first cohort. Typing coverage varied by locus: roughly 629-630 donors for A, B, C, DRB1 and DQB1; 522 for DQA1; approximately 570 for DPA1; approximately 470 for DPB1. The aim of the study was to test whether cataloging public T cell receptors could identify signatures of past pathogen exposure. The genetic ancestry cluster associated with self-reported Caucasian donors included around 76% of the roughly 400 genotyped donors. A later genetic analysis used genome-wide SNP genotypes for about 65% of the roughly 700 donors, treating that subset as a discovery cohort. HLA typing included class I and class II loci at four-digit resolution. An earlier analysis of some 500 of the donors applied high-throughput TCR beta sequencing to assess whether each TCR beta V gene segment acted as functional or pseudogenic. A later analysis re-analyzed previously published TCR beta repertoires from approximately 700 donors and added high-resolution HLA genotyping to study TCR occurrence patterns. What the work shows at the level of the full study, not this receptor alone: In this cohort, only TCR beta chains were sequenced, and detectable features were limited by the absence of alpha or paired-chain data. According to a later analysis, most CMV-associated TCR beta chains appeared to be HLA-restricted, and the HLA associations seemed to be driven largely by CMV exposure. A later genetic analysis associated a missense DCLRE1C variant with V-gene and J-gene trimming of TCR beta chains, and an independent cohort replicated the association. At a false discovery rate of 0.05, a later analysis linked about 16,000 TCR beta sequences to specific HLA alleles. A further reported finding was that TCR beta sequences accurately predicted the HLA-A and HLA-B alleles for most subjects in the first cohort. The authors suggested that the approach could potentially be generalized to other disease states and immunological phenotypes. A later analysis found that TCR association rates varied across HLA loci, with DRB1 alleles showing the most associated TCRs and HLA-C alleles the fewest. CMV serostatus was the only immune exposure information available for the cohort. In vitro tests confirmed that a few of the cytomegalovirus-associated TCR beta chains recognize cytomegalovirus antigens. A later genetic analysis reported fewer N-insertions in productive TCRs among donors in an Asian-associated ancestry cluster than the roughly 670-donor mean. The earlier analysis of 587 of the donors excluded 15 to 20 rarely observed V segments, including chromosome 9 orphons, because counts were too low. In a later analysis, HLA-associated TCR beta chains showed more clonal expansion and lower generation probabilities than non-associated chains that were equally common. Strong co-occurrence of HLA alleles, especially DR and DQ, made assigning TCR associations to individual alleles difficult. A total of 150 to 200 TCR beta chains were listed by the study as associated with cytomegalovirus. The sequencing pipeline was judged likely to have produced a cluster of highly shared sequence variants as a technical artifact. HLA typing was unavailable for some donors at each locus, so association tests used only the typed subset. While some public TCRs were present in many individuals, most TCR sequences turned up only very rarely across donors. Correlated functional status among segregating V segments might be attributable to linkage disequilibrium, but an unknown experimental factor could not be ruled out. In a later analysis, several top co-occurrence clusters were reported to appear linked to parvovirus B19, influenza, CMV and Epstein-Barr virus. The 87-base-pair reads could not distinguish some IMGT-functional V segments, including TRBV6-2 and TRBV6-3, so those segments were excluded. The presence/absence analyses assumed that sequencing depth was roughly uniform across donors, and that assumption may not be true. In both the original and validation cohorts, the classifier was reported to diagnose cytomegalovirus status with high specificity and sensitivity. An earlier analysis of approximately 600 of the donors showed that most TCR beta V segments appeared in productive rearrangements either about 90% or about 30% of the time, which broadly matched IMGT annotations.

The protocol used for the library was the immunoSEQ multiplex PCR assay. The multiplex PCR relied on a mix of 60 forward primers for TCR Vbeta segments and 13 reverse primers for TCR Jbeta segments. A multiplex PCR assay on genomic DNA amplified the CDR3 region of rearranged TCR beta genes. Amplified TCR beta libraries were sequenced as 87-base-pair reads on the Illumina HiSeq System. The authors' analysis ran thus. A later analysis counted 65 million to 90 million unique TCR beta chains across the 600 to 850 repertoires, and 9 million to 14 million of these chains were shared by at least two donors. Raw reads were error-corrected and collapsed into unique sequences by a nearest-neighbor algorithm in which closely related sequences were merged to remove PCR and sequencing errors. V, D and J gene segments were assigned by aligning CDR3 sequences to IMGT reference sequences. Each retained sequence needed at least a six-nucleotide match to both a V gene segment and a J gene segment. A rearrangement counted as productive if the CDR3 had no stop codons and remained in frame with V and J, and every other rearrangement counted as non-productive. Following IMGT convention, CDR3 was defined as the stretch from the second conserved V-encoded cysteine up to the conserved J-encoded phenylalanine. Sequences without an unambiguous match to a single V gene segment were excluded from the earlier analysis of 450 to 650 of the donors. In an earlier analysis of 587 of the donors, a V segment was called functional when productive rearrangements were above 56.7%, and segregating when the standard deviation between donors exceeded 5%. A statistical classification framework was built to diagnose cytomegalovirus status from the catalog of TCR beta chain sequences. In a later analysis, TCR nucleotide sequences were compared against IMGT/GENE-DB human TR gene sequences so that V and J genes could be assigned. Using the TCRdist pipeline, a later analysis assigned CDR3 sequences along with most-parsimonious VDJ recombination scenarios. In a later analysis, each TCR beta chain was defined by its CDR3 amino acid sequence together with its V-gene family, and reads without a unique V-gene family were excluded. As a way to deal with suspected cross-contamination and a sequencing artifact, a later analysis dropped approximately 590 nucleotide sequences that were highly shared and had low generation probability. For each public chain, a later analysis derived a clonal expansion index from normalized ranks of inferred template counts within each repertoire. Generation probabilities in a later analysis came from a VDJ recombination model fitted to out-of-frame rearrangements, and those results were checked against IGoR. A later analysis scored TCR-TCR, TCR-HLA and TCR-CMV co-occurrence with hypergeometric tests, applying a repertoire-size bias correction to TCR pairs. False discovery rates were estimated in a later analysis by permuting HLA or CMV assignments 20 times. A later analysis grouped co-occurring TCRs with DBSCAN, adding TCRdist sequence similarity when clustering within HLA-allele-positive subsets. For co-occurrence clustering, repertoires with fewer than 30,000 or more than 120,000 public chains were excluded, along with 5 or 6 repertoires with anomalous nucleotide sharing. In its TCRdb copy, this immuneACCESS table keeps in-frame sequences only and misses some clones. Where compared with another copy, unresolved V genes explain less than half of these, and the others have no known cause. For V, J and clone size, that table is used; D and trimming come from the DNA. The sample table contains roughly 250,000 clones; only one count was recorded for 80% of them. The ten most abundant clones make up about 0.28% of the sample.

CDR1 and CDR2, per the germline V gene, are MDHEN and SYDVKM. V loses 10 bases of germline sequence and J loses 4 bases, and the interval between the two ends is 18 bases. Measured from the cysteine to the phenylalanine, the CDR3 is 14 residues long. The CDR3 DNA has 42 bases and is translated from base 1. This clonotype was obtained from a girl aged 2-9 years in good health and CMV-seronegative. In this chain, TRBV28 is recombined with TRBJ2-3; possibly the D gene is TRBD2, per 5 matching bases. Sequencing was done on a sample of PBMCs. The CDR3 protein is CATSLGFGADTQYF. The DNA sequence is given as TGTGCCACCTCCCTAGGATTCGGGGCAGATACGCAGTATTTT. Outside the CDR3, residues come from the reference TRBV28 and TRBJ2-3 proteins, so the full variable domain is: DVKVTQSSRYLVKRTGEKVFLECVQDMDHENMFWYRQDPGLGLRLIYFSYDVKMKEKGDIPEGYSVSREKKERFSLILESASTNQTSMYLCATSLGFGADTQYFGPGTRLTVL.